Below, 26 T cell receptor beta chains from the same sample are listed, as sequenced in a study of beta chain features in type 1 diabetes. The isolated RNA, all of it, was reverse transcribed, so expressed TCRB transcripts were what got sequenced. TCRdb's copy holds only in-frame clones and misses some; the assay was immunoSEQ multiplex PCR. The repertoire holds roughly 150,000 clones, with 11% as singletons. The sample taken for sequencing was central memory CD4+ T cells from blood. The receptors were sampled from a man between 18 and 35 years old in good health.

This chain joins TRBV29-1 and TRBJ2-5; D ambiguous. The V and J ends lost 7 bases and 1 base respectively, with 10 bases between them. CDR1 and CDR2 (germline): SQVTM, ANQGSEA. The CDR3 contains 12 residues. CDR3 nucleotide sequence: TGCAGCGCCGCAGGCATCCAAGAGACCCAGTACTTC. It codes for CSAAGIQETQYF.

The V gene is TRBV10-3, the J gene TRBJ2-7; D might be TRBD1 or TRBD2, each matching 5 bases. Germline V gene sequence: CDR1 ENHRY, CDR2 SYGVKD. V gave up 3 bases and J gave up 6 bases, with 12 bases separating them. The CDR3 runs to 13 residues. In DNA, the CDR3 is TGTGCCATCAGTGAAGATTTTGGGACCGAGCAGTACTTC. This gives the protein CAISEDFGTEQYF.

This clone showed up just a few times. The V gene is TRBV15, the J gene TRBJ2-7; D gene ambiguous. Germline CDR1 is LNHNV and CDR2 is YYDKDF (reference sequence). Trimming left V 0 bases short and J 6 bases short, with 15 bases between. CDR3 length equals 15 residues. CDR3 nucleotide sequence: TGTGCCACCAGCAGAGATTTTCTAGTAACGGGCGAGCAGTACTTC. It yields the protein CATSRDFLVTGEQYF.

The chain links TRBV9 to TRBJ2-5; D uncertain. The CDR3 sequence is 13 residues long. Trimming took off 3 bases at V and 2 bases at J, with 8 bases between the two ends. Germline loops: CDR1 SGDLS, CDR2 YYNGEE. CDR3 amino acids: CASSASLQETQYF. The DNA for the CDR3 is TGTGCCAGCAGCGCCTCTCTTCAAGAGACCCAGTACTTC.

In nucleotides, the CDR3 is TGTGCCAGCAGCCCCGGACAGGGCTCTCGCGAGCAGTACTTC. Translating it yields CASSPGQGSREQYF. The chain links TRBV11-2 to TRBJ2-7, with TRBD1 matching 8 bases. The CDR3 totals 14 residues. Germline assignment: CDR1 SGHAT and CDR2 FQNNGV. After removal of 5 bases from V and 6 bases from J, the junction contained 9 bases not matched to a gene.

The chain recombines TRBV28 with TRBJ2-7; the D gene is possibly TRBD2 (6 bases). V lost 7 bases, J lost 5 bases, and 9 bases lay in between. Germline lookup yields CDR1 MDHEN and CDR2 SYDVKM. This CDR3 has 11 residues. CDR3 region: CASNWEDEQYF. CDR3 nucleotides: TGTGCCAGCAACTGGGAGGACGAGCAGTACTTC.

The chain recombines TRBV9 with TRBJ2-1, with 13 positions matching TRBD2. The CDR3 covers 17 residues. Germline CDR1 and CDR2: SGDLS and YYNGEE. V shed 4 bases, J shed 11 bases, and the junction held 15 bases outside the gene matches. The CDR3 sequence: CASSLSKGLAGNIKQFF. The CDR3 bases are TGTGCCAGCAGCCTTTCGAAGGGACTAGCGGGAAATATTAAGCAGTTCTTC.

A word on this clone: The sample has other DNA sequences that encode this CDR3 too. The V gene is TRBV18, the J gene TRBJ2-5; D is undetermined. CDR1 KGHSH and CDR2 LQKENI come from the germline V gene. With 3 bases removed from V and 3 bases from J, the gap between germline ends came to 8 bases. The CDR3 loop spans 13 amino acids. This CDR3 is CASSPGLEETQYF. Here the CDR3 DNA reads TGTGCCAGCTCACCCGGATTAGAAGAGACCCAGTACTTC.

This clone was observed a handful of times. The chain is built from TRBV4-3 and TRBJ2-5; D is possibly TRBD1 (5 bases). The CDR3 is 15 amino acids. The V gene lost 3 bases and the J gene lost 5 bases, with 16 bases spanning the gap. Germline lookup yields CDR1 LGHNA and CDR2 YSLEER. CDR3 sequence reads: CASSQEFYRGETQYF. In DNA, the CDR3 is TGCGCCAGCAGCCAGGAGTTTTATAGGGGCGAGACCCAGTACTTC.

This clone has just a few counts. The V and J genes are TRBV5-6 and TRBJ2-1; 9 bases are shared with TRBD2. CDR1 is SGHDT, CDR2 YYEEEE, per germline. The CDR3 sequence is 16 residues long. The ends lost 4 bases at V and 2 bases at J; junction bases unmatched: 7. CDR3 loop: CASSGLAGVAYNEQFF. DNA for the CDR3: TGTGCCAGCAGCGGGTTAGCGGGAGTAGCCTACAATGAGCAGTTCTTC. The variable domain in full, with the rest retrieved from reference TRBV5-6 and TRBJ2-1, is DAGVTQSPTHLIKTRGQQVTLRCSPKSGHDTVSWYQQALGQGPQFIFQYYEEEERQRGNFPDRFSGHQFPNYSSELNVNALLLGDSALYLCASSGLAGVAYNEQFFGPGTRLTVL.

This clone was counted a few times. This CDR3 reads CSVSRGASEQYF. The CDR3, as DNA: TGCAGTGTAAGCCGGGGGGCGAGCGAGCAGTACTTC. The V gene is TRBV29-1, the J gene TRBJ2-7, with D maybe TRBD2 (7 bases). CDR1 and CDR2 (germline): SQVTM, ANQGSEA. The CDR3 covers 12 residues.

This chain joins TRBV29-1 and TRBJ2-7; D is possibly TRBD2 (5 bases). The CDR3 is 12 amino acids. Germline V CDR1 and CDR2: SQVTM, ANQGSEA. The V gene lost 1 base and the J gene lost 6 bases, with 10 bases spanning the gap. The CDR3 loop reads CSVEGEGLEQYF. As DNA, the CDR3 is TGCAGCGTTGAAGGTGAAGGACTCGAGCAGTACTTC.

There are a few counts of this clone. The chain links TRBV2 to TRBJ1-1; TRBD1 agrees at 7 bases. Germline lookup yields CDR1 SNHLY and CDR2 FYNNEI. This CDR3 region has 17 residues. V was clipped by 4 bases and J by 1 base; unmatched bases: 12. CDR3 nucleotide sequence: TGTGCCAGCAGTGCCCTACAGGGGCCGCGGGGGAACACTGAAGCTTTCTTT. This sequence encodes CASSALQGPRGNTEAFF.

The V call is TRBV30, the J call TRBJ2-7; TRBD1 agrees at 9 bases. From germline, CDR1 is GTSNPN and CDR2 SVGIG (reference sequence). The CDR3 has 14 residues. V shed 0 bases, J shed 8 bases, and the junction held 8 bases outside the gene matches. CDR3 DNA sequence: TGTGCCTGGAGTGTAGGGACAGGGAGTAGTAAGCAGTACTTC. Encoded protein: CAWSVGTGSSKQYF.

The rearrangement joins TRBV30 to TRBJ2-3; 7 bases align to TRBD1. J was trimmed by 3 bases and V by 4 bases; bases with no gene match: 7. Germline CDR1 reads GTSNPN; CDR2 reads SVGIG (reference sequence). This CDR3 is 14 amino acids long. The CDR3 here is CAWTGTVFTDTQYF. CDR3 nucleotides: TGTGCCTGGACCGGGACAGTTTTTACAGATACGCAGTATTTT.

The CDR3 sequence: CASSPQGAQGNEQFF. The CDR3 DNA follows: TGTGCCAGCTCACCCCAGGGGGCGCAGGGCAATGAGCAGTTCTTC. This chain connects TRBV18 to TRBJ2-1, with 8 bases fitting TRBD1. V lost 3 bases to trimming and J lost 6 bases; unmatched junction nucleotides: 7. The CDR3 runs to 15 residues. Germline CDR1 reads KGHSH; CDR2 reads LQKENI.

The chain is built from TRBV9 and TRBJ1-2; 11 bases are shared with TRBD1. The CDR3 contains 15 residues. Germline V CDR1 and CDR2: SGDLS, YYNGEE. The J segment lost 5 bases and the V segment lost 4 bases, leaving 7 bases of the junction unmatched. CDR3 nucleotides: TGTGCCAGCAGCCCCAGGACAGGGGGCCAATATGGCTACACCTTC. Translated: CASSPRTGGQYGYTF.

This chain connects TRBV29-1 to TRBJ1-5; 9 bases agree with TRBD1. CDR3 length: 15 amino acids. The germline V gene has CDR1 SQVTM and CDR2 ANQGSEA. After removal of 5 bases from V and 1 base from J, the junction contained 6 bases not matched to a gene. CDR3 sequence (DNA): TGCAGCGTTACCGGGACAGGGTCGAGCAATCAGCCCCAGCATTTT. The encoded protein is CSVTGTGSSNQPQHF.

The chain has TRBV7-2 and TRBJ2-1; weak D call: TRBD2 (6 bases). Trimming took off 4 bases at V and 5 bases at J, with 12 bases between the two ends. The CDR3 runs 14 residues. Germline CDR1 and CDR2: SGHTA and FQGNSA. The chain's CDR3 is CASSSRDWHNEQFF. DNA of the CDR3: TGTGCCAGCAGCTCCCGGGACTGGCACAATGAGCAGTTCTTC.

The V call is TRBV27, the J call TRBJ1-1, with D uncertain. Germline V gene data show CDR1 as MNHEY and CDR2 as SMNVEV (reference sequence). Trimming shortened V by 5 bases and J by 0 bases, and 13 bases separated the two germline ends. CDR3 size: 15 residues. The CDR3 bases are TGTGCCAGCAGTCGAAATTCGGGCTTGAACACTGAAGCTTTCTTT. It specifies CASSRNSGLNTEAFF.

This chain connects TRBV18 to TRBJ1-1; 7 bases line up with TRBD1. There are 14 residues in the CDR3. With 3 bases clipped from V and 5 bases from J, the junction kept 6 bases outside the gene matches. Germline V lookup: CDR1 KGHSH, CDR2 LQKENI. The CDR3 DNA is TGTGCCAGCTCACCGGACAGGCAGGAGACTGAAGCTTTCTTT. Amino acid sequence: CASSPDRQETEAFF.

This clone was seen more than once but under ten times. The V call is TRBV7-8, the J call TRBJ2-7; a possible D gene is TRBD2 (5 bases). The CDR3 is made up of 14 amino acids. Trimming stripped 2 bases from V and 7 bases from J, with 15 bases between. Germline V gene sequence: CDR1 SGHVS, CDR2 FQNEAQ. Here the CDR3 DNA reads TGTGCCAGCAGCTTAAACAGAGCCTCGGGGGAGCAGTACTTC. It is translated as CASSLNRASGEQYF.

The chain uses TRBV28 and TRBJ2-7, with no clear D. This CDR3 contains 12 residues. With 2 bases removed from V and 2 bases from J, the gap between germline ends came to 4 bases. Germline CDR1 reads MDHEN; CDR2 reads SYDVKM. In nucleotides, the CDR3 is TGTGCCAGCAGTTTAGGAACCTACGAGCAGTACTTC. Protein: CASSLGTYEQYF.

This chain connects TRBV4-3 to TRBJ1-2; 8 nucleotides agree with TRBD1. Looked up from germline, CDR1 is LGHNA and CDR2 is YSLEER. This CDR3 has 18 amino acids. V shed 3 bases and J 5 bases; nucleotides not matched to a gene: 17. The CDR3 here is CASSHAGQGPGLRYGYTF. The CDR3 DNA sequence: TGCGCCAGCAGCCATGCAGGACAGGGCCCGGGCCTACGGTATGGCTACACCTTC.

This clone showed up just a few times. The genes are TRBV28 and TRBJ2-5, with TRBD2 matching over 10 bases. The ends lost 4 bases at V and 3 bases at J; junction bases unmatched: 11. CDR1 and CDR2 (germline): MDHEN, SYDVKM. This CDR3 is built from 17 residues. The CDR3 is CASSSYVGLAGEETQYF. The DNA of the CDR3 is TGTGCCAGCAGTTCCTACGTAGGGCTAGCGGGAGAAGAGACCCAGTACTTC.

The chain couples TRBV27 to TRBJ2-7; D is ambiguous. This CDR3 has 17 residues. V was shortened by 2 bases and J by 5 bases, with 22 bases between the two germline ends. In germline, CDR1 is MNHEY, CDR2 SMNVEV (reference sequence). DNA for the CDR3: TGTGCCAGCAGTTTAATGTCAGACTGGCCGTCGCCCGACGAGCAGTACTTC. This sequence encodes CASSLMSDWPSPDEQYF.